This T cell receptor beta chain came from a study of blood T cell repertoires in COVID-19. Study overall: The study drew acute and convalescent COVID-19 samples from the United States, Italy and Spain. Sources were T cells, B-cell-depleted T cells, or PBMCs; the material itself was cDNA or gDNA.

This clone has a handful of counts. Original data processing: Cell counts per sample came from amplifying reference gene primers. Using immunoSEQ multiplex PCR, the repertoire was profiled, and TCRdb retains in-frame clones only, with some absent. V, J and clone size derive from that table, while D and trimming were established from the DNA sequence. The table shows under 150,000 clones, with roughly 90% occurring only once. V was trimmed by 2 bases and J by 6 bases, leaving 22 bases between them. CDR1 and CDR2 from the germline V gene are SNHLY and FYNNEI. The CDR3 sequence is 18 residues long. The sequence was obtained from a man aged 50 or older with active or convalescent COVID-19. The gene calls are TRBV2 and TRBJ2-2, with a weak D call TRBD1 (6 bases). The sequenced sample was peripheral blood. CDR3 sequence (DNA): TGTGCCAGCAGTGAAACCCCTCTTGGGACATGGGGCGCCGGGGAGCTGTTTTTT. Translated, it gives CASSETPLGTWGAGELFF.